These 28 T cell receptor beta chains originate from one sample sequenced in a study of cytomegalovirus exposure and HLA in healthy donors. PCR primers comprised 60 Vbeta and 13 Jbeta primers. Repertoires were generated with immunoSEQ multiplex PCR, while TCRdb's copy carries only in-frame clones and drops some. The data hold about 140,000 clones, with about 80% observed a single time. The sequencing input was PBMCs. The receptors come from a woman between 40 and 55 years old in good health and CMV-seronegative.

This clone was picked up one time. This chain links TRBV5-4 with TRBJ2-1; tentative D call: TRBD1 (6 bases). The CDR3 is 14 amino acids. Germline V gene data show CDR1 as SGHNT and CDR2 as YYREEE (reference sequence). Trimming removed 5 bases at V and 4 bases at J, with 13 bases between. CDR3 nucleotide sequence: TGTGCCAGCAGATTCTGGGGGCCATACAATGAGCAGTTCTTC. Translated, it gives CASRFWGPYNEQFF.

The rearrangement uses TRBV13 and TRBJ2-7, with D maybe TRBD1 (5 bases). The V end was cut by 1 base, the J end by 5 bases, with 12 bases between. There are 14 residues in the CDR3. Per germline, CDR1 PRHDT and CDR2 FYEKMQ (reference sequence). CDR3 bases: TGTGCCAGCAGCTTAGTCAGGGAAGCAGACGAGCAGTACTTC. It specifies CASSLVREADEQYF.

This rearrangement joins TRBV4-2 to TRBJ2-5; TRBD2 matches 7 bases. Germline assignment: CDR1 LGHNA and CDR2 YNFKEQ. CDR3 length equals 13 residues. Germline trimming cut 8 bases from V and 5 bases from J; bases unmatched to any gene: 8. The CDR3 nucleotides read TGTGCCAGCTCCCCATGGGGGGGGGAGACCCAGTACTTC. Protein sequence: CASSPWGGETQYF.

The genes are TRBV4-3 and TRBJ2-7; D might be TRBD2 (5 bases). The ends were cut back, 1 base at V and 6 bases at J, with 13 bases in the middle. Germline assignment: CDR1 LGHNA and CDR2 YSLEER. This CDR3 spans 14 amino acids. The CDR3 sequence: CASSQGGLDGEQYF. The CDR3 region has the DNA TGCGCCAGCAGCCAAGGTGGACTGGACGGCGAGCAGTACTTC.

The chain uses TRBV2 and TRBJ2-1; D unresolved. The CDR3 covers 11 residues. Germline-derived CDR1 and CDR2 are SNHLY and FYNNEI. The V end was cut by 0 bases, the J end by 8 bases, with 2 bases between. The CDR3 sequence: CASSEADEQFF. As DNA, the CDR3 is TGTGCCAGCAGTGAAGCCGATGAGCAGTTCTTC. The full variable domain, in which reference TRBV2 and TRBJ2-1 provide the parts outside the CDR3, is EPEVTQTPSHQVTQMGQEVILRCVPISNHLYFYWYRQILGQKVEFLVSFYNNEISEKSEIFDDQFSVERPDGSNFTLKIRSTKLEDSAMYFCASSEADEQFFGPGTRLTVL.

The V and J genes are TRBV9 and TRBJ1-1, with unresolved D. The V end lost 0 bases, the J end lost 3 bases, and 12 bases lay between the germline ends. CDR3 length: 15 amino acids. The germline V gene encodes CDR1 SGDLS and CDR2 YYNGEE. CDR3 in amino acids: CASSVGTTSHTEAFF. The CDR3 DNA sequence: TGTGCCAGCAGCGTAGGCACTACCAGCCACACTGAAGCTTTCTTT.

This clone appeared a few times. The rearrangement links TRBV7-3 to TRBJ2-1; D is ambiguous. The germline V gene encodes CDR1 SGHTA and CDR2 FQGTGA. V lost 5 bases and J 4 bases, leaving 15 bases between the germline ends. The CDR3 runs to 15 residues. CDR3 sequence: CASSQGGETYNEQFF. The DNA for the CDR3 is TGTGCCAGCAGCCAAGGCGGAGAGACTTACAATGAGCAGTTCTTC. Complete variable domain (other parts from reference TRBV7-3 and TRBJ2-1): GAGVSQTPSNKVTEKGKYVELRCDPISGHTALYWYRQSLGQGPEFLIYFQGTGAADDSGLPNDRFFAVRPEGSVSTLKIQRTERGDSAVYLCASSQGGETYNEQFFGPGTRLTVL.

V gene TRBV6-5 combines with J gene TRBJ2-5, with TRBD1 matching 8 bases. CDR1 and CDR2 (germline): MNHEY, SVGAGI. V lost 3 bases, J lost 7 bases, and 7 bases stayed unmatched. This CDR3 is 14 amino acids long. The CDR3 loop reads CASSYGQGFGTQYF. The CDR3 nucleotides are TGTGCCAGCAGTTATGGACAGGGATTTGGGACCCAGTACTTC.

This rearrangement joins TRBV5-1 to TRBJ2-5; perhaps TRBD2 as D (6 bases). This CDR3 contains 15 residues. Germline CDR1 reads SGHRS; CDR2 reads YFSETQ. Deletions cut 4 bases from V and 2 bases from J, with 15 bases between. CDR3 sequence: CASSPTPAGQETQYF. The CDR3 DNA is TGCGCCAGCAGCCCCACCCCTGCGGGGCAAGAGACCCAGTACTTC.

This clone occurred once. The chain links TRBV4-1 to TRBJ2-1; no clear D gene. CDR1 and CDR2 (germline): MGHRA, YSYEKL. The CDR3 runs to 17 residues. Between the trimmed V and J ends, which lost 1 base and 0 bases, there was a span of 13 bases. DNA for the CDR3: TGCGCCAGCAGCCAAGGGGCGCAGAGAACCTCCTACAATGAGCAGTTCTTC. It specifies CASSQGAQRTSYNEQFF.

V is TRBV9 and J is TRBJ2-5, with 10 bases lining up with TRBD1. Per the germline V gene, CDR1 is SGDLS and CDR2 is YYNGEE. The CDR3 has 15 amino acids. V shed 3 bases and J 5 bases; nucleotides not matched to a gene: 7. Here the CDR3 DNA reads TGTGCCAGCAGCGGCCGGGACAGGGGTTGGGAGACCCAGTACTTC. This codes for CASSGRDRGWETQYF.

CDR3 protein: CASSLVAVAGAYEQFF. The CDR3 DNA sequence: TGTGCCAGCAGCTTAGTCGCTGTAGCGGGAGCGTACGAGCAGTTCTTC. The chain is built from TRBV7-2 and TRBJ2-1; 9 positions agree with TRBD2. There are 16 residues in the CDR3. Trimming cost V 1 base and J 10 bases; bases outside gene matches: 11. Germline V gives CDR1 SGHTA, CDR2 FQGNSA.

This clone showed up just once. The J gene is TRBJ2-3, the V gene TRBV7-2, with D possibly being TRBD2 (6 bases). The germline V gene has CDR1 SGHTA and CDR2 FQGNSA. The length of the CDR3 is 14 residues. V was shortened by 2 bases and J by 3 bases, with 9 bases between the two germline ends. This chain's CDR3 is CASSLFSGTDTQYF. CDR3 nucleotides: TGTGCCAGCAGCTTATTTAGCGGAACAGATACGCAGTATTTT.

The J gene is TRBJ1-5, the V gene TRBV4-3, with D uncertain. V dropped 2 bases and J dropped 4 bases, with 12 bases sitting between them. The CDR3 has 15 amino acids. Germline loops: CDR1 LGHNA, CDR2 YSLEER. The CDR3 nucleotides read TGCGCCAGCAGCCAATGGCAGGCTGAAAATCAGCCCCAGCATTTT. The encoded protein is CASSQWQAENQPQHF.

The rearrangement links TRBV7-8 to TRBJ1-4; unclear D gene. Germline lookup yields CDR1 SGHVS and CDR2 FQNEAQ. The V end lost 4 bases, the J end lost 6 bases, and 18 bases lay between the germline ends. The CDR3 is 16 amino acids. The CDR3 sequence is CASSSRPGRGDEKLFF. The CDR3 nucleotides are TGTGCCAGCAGCTCCAGGCCCGGGCGCGGGGATGAAAAACTGTTTTTT.

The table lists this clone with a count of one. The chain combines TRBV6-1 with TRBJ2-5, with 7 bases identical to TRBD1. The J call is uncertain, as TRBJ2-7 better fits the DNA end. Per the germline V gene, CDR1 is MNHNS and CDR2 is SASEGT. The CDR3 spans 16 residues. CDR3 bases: TGTGCCAGCAGTGAAGCGGTCGGGACAGCTACCTACGAGCAGTACTTC. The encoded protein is CASSEAVGTATYEQYF.

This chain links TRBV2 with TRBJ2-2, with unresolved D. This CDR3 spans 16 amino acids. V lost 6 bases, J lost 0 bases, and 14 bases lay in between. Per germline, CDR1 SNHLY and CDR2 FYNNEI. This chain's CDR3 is CASRVNSVANTGELFF. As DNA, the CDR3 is TGTGCCAGCAGGGTCAATTCGGTTGCGAACACCGGGGAGCTGTTTTTT.

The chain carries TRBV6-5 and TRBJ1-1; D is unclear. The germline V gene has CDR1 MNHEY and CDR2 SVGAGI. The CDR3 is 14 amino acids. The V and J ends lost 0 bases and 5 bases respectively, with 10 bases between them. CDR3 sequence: CASSYSIAGTEAFF. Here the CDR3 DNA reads TGTGCCAGCAGTTACTCGATAGCTGGGACTGAAGCTTTCTTT.

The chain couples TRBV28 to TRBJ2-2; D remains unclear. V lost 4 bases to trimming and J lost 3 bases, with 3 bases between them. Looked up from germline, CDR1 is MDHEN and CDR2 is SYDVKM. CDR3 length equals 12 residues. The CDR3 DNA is TGTGCCAGCAGTTCGTACACCGGGGAGCTGTTTTTT. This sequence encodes CASSSYTGELFF.

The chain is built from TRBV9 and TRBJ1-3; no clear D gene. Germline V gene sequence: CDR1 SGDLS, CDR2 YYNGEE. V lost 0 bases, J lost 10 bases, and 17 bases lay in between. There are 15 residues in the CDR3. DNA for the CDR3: TGTGCCAGCAGCGTAGGGCGGCCAGGCGGGGATACCATATATTTT. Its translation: CASSVGRPGGDTIYF.

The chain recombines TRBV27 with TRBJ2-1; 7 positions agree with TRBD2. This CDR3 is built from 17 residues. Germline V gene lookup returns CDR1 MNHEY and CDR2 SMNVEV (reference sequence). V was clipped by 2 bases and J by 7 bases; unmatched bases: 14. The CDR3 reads CASSLGGVITIVNEQFF. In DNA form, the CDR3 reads TGTGCCAGCAGTTTAGGGGGGGTAATCACTATAGTTAATGAGCAGTTCTTC.

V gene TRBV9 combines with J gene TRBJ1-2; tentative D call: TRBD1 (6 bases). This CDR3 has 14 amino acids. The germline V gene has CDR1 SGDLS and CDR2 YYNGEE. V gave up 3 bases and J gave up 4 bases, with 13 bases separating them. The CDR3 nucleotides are TGTGCCAGCAGCGGGGGGCAGCACGTCTATGGCTACACCTTC. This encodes CASSGGQHVYGYTF.

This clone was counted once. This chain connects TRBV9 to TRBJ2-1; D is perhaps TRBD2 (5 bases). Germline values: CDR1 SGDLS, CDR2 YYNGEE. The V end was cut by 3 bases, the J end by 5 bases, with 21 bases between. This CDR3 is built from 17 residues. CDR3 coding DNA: TGTGCCAGCAGCGAGGGAGTGCTATGGAAAGCAAACAATGAGCAGTTCTTC. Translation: CASSEGVLWKANNEQFF.

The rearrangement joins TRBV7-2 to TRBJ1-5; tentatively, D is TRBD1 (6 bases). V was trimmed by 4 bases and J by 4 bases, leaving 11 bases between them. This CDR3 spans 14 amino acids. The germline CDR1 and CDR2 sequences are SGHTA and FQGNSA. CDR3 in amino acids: CASSSQQGNQPQHF. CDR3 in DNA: TGTGCCAGCAGCTCCCAACAGGGTAATCAGCCCCAGCATTTT.

The CDR3 DNA sequence: TGCGCCAGCAGCTTTTATCTACAGGGAGAGCAGTACTTC. Protein sequence: CASSFYLQGEQYF. The rearrangement links TRBV5-1 to TRBJ2-7; a possible D gene is TRBD1 (6 bases). The CDR3 extends over 13 amino acids. V was pared by 2 bases and J by 7 bases, with 13 bases between. The germline V gene has CDR1 SGHRS and CDR2 YFSETQ. Complete variable domain (other parts from reference TRBV5-1 and TRBJ2-7): KAGVTQTPRYLIKTRGQQVTLSCSPISGHRSVSWYQQTPGQGLQFLFEYFSETQRNKGNFPGRFSGRQFSNSRSEMNVSTLELGDSALYLCASSFYLQGEQYFGPGTRLTVT.

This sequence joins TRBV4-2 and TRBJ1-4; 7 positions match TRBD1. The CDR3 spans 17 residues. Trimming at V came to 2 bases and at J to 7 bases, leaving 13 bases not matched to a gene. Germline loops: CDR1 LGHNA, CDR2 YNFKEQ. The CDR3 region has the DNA TGTGCCAGCAGCCAACGAACTCTGACAGGGACCCCTGAAAAACTGTTTTTT. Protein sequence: CASSQRTLTGTPEKLFF.

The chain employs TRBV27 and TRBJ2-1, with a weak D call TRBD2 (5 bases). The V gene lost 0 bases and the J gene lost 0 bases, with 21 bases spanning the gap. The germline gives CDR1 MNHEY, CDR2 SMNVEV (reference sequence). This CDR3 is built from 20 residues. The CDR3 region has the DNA TGTGCCAGCAGTTTATCCCGTTTTGGGAATAGCGTGCTCTCCTACAATGAGCAGTTCTTC. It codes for CASSLSRFGNSVLSYNEQFF.

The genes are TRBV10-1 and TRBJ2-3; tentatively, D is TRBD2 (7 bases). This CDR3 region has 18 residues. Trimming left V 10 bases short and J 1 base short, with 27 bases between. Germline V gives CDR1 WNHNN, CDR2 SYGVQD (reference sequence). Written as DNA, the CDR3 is TGCGCCACTGAAGCGGGACACTTCGGGGGTTTAGGCACAGATACGCAGTATTTT. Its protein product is CATEAGHFGGLGTDTQYF.